At least ten counts were recorded for the clone carrying this T cell receptor beta chain. Trimming pared 1 base from V and 4 bases from J, leaving 13 bases between. CDR3 length: 16 amino acids. RNA transcripts gave rise to amplified TCR beta CDR3 regions. Initially, a first-round RT-PCR of the TCR CDR3 employed the HTBI primer set. Each CDR3 protein is one row after TCRdb ran MiXCR on the multiplex PCR reads. The table lists nearly 600,000 distinct CDR3 sequences, approximately 13% of them singletons, with more than 5% in the top ten. This record belongs to a study of T cells in Graves' hyperthyroidism and ophthalmopathy.

The sequence came from a woman in her twenties or thirties with Graves' hyperthyroidism that later progressed to Graves' ophthalmopathy. The chain carries TRBV12-3 or TRBV12-4 and TRBJ2-2, with D perhaps matching TRBD2 (6 bases). The sequencing sample was made of blood. CDR3 in amino acids: CASSLGGTPITGELFF. The DNA of the CDR3 is TGTGCCAGCAGTTTAGGCGGGACTCCCATCACCGGGGAGCTGTTTTTT.